These 24 T cell receptor beta chains were sequenced from one sample in a study of CD8+ T cells in alopecia areata. Isolated RNA was reverse transcribed into cDNA used as the sequencing template. Only in-frame clones appear in the TCRdb table, and some are missing; sequencing was by immunoSEQ multiplex PCR. In the table there are 150,000 to 200,000 clones, roughly 60% of which are singletons. The treatment is: oral pan-JAK inhibitor, 5-10 mg twice daily. The material was CD4+ T cells sorted from blood, obtained at week 24, from a patient treated with tofacitinib. These receptors were taken from a human donor with alopecia areata.

This clone was detected only once. The chain joins TRBV19 to TRBJ1-6; 9 bases agree with TRBD1. This CDR3 is 14 amino acids long. Germline assignment: CDR1 LNHDA and CDR2 SQIVND (reference sequence). The J segment lost 10 bases and the V segment lost 5 bases, leaving 6 bases of the junction unmatched. CDR3 protein: CASSHMDRGSPLHF. The DNA of the CDR3 is TGTGCCAGTAGTCATATGGACAGGGGATCACCCCTCCACTTT. Full variable domain (remainder filled in from reference TRBV19 and TRBJ1-6): DGGITQSPKYLFRKEGQNVTLSCEQNLNHDAMYWYRQDPGQGLRLIYYSQIVNDFQKGDIAEGYSVSREKKESFPLTVTSAQKNPTAFYLCASSHMDRGSPLHFGNGTRLTVT.

The rearrangement uses TRBV11-2 and TRBJ1-4; the match to TRBD1 covers 9 bases. The CDR3 covers 15 residues. V gave up 5 bases and J gave up 7 bases; unmatched junction bases: 8. CDR1 is SGHAT, CDR2 FQNNGV, per germline. The CDR3 nucleotides are TGTGCCAGCAGCGGGACCGGGACAGGGTTTGAAAAACTGTTTTTT. Translation gives CASSGTGTGFEKLFF.

Details on this clone: A read error may account for a junction end that differs from germline. The rearrangement uses TRBV5-6 and TRBJ2-5; the D gene is possibly TRBD1 (6 bases). The CDR3 covers 17 residues. Looked up from germline, CDR1 is SGHDT and CDR2 is YYEEEE. Written as DNA, the CDR3 is TGTGGCAGCAGCTTAGGGTCTCACAGGGCCTTTCAAGAGACCCAGTACTTC. This codes for CGSSLGSHRAFQETQYF.

This chain uses TRBV27 with TRBJ1-2; 9 bases are a match to TRBD1. Germline assignment: CDR1 MNHEY and CDR2 SMNVEV (reference sequence). The CDR3 runs 14 residues. The junction had 4 bases not matched to a gene; V was cut back by 5 bases and J by 3 bases. In DNA, the CDR3 is TGTGCCAGCAGTGGACAGGGGCGATACTATGGCTACACCTTC. It translates to CASSGQGRYYGYTF.

The V call is TRBV5-6, the J call TRBJ2-5; D is uncertain. Germline CDR1 and CDR2: SGHDT and YYEEEE. The CDR3 covers 15 residues. V lost 0 bases and J lost 2, with 11 bases in between. The CDR3 loop is CASSLDRWSQETQYF. CDR3 sequence (DNA): TGTGCCAGCAGCTTGGACAGATGGAGTCAAGAGACCCAGTACTTC.

This clone has a handful of counts. As DNA, the CDR3 is TGTGCCTGGAGTCGGGACAGGGGAATTTACAATGAGCAGTTCTTC. Its protein is CAWSRDRGIYNEQFF. The chain couples TRBV30 to TRBJ2-1, with 10 bases fitting TRBD1. Germline V CDR1 and CDR2: GTSNPN, SVGIG (reference sequence). There are 15 residues in the CDR3. V gave up 2 bases and J gave up 4 bases; unmatched junction bases: 5.

The gene calls are TRBV6-4 and TRBJ2-5; tentatively, D is TRBD2 (5 bases). With 6 bases removed from V and 5 bases from J, the gap between germline ends came to 13 bases. The CDR3 runs 13 residues. CDR1 and CDR2 (germline): MRHNA, SNTAGT. CDR3 nucleotides: TGTGCCAGCAGCGAACAAGGCGGGGAGACCCAGTACTTC. Its protein product is CASSEQGGETQYF.

The CDR3 is CASSPLQGVSYNEQFF. In DNA, the CDR3 is TGTGCCTCAAGCCCCTTACAGGGTGTTTCCTACAATGAGCAGTTCTTC. This chain links TRBV30 with TRBJ2-1, with D perhaps matching TRBD1 (6 bases). Trimming pared 7 bases from V and 1 base from J, leaving 20 bases between. Germline assignment: CDR1 GTSNPN and CDR2 SVGIG (reference sequence). The CDR3 spans 16 residues.

The chain joins TRBV2 to TRBJ2-7, with D tentatively TRBD1 (6 bases). The CDR3 totals 13 residues. Per the germline V gene, CDR1 is SNHLY and CDR2 is FYNNEI. Trimming left V 9 bases short and J 6 bases short, with 18 bases between. CDR3 residues: CASGGRGIGEQYF. CDR3 DNA: TGTGCCAGTGGGGGCAGGGGTATCGGCGAGCAGTACTTC.

V gene TRBV29-1 combines with J gene TRBJ2-5; possible D gene TRBD2, 6 bases. Germline V CDR1 and CDR2: SQVTM, ANQGSEA. CDR3 length equals 15 residues. The V end lost 4 bases, the J end lost 3 bases, and 18 bases lay between the germline ends. CDR3 sequence (DNA): TGCAGCGTTGCCCCGAGTCGGGGGTGGAAAGAGACCCAGTACTTC. Amino acid sequence: CSVAPSRGWKETQYF.

This clone turned up a few times. The chain combines TRBV19 with TRBJ1-1; tentatively, D is TRBD1 (5 bases). The ends were cut back, 3 bases at V and 5 bases at J, with 13 bases in the middle. CDR1 and CDR2 from the germline V gene are LNHDA and SQIVND (reference sequence). This CDR3 region has 14 residues. The CDR3 sequence: CASSIPGGRTEAFF. The DNA for the CDR3 is TGTGCCAGTAGTATCCCCGGGGGAAGAACTGAAGCTTTCTTT.

The chain has TRBV2 and TRBJ1-2, with 9 positions matching TRBD1. V lost 6 bases, J lost 7 bases, and 12 bases stayed unmatched. The CDR3 runs to 15 residues. Germline V gene data show CDR1 as SNHLY and CDR2 as FYNNEI. This CDR3 is CASRPPRTGVGGYTF. In nucleotides, the CDR3 is TGTGCCAGCAGACCTCCTCGGACAGGGGTTGGTGGCTACACCTTC.

V gene TRBV29-1 combines with J gene TRBJ1-1; D uncertain. The CDR3 is made up of 11 amino acids. The germline V gene has CDR1 SQVTM and CDR2 ANQGSEA. V was clipped by 5 bases and J by 3 bases, with 7 bases between them. This CDR3 reads CSVLGHTEAFF. Written as DNA, the CDR3 is TGCAGCGTTCTGGGTCACACTGAAGCTTTCTTT.

This clone showed up just a few times. The rearrangement uses TRBV19 and TRBJ2-4, with a possible D match to TRBD2 (5 bases). The ends were cut back, 3 bases at V and 6 bases at J, with 15 bases in the middle. Germline CDR1 reads LNHDA; CDR2 reads SQIVND (reference sequence). CDR3 length equals 15 residues. The CDR3 nucleotides are TGTGCCAGTAGTATTCGGTCGGGGTCAGGAAACATTCAGTACTTC. Its translation is CASSIRSGSGNIQYF.

In its sample, this clone was seen a few times. This sequence joins TRBV4-2 and TRBJ2-3, with 13 nucleotides matching TRBD2. This CDR3 is 17 amino acids long. J gave up 3 bases and V 4 bases, and 7 bases lay outside the gene matches. The germline V gene encodes CDR1 LGHNA and CDR2 YNFKEQ. CDR3 protein: CASSLGTSGDGTDTQYF. CDR3 bases: TGTGCCAGCAGCCTTGGGACTAGCGGGGACGGGACAGATACGCAGTATTTT.

This chain uses TRBV29-1 with TRBJ1-2; D perhaps matches TRBD1 (6 bases). This CDR3 spans 12 amino acids. CDR1 and CDR2 (germline): SQVTM, ANQGSEA. V was shortened by 4 bases and J by 2 bases, with 8 bases between the two germline ends. In DNA form, the CDR3 reads TGCAGCGTTGGACAGGAAAACTATGGCTACACCTTC. Protein sequence: CSVGQENYGYTF. The full variable domain, in which reference TRBV29-1 and TRBJ1-2 provide the parts outside the CDR3, is SAVISQKPSRDICQRGTSLTIQCQVDSQVTMMFWYRQQPGQSLTLIATANQGSEATYESGFVIDKFPISRPNLTFSTLTVSNMSPEDSSIYLCSVGQENYGYTFGSGTRLTVV.

The V and J genes are TRBV30 and TRBJ2-3; possible D gene TRBD2, 6 bases. The CDR3 is 12 amino acids. With 2 bases removed from V and 6 bases from J, the gap between germline ends came to 9 bases. Germline values: CDR1 GTSNPN, CDR2 SVGIG (reference sequence). Here the CDR3 DNA reads TGTGCCTGGAGTCTAAGCGGGGATACGCAGTATTTT. Translating gives CAWSLSGDTQYF.

The V and J genes are TRBV15 and TRBJ1-5; the match to TRBD1 covers 7 bases. The CDR3 runs 15 residues. With 1 base clipped from V and 5 bases from J, the junction kept 5 bases outside the gene matches. Germline V lookup: CDR1 LNHNV, CDR2 YYDKDF (reference sequence). The CDR3 loop is CATSRVFGQDQPQHF. Here the CDR3 DNA reads TGTGCCACCAGCAGAGTTTTCGGACAGGATCAGCCCCAGCATTTT.

The V gene is TRBV7-9, the J gene TRBJ2-3, with D possibly matching TRBD1 (6 bases). V dropped 5 bases and J dropped 1 base, with 10 bases sitting between them. The germline V gene has CDR1 SEHNR and CDR2 FQNEAQ (reference sequence). The length of the CDR3 is 14 residues. CDR3 sequence: CASSQGMGTDTQYF. Written as DNA, the CDR3 is TGTGCCAGCAGCCAGGGGATGGGCACAGATACGCAGTATTTT.

The CDR3 protein is CSVDYRNTGELFF. CDR3 nucleotide sequence: TGCAGCGTCGACTACAGGAACACCGGGGAGCTGTTTTTT. The rearrangement uses TRBV29-1 and TRBJ2-2; possibly TRBD2 for D (5 bases). The ends were cut back, 6 bases at V and 1 base at J, with 9 bases in the middle. The CDR3 has 13 amino acids. Germline V gene lookup returns CDR1 SQVTM and CDR2 ANQGSEA.

This chain connects TRBV29-1 to TRBJ2-1; TRBD2 matches at 13 bases. Germline loops: CDR1 SQVTM, CDR2 ANQGSEA. The CDR3 contains 16 residues. V trimming: 4 bases; J trimming: 0 bases; junction bases outside the gene matches: 3. This chain's CDR3 is CSVGLAGGSSYNEQFF. In DNA, the CDR3 is TGCAGCGTTGGACTAGCGGGGGGCAGCTCCTACAATGAGCAGTTCTTC.

This clone was seen only a few times. J is TRBJ1-5 and V is TRBV30, with a possible D match to TRBD1 (5 bases). Trimming removed 3 bases from V and 4 bases from J, with 16 bases in between. The CDR3 totals 15 residues. Per the germline V gene, CDR1 is GTSNPN and CDR2 is SVGIG (reference sequence). The CDR3 nucleotides read TGTGCCTGGAGGGCTAACCGGGACTCAAATCAGCCCCAGCATTTT. Translating gives CAWRANRDSNQPQHF.

The V and J genes are TRBV6-5 and TRBJ2-7; 8 bases map to TRBD1. Germline trimming cut 5 bases from V and 6 bases from J; bases unmatched to any gene: 9. There are 14 residues in the CDR3. Germline assignment: CDR1 MNHEY and CDR2 SVGAGI. The CDR3 coding sequence is TGTGCCAGCAGTACCGGGACAGGCACCTTCGAGCAGTACTTC. Translating it yields CASSTGTGTFEQYF.

CDR3 loop: CASSRGEETQYF. CDR3 nucleotide sequence: TGTGCCAGTAGTCGGGGGGAAGAGACCCAGTACTTC. This chain links TRBV19 with TRBJ2-5; TRBD2 matches at 7 bases. V was clipped by 5 bases and J by 3 bases; unmatched bases: 0. Germline V lookup: CDR1 LNHDA, CDR2 SQIVND (reference sequence). The length of the CDR3 is 12 residues.